These 15 T cell receptor beta chains came from one sample sequenced in a study of blood T cell repertoires in COVID-19 (TCRdb year 2020). The protocol used for the library was the immunoSEQ multiplex PCR assay. The table comes from immuneACCESS by way of TCRdb, which keeps in-frame sequences with V and J called. Part of the clones is missing from these tables; in studies checked, under half for an unresolved V gene and the rest for unknown reasons. For this sample the table gives more than 200,000 clones, of which around 85% were detected only once. Clones ranked in the top ten supply 8.9% of the sample. What was sequenced was peripheral blood. Receptor source: a man at least 80 years old with acute or convalescent COVID-19.

V and J are TRBV28 and TRBJ1-1; D unclear. CDR1 and CDR2 (germline): MDHEN, SYDVKM. This CDR3 has 12 amino acids. V was clipped by 8 bases and J by 7 bases, with 14 bases between them. This CDR3 reads CASSFIGNEAFF. The CDR3 DNA follows: TGTGCCAGCTCCTTCATCGGGAATGAAGCTTTCTTT.

This chain joins TRBV10-3 and TRBJ2-1, with a weak D call TRBD2 (5 bases). Deletions cut 3 bases from V and 9 bases from J, with 18 bases between. This CDR3 contains 15 residues. Germline values: CDR1 ENHRY, CDR2 SYGVKD. For the CDR3, the DNA is TGTGCCATCAGTGATATATTGAGGGATTCGAGTGAGCAGTTCTTC. Its translation: CAISDILRDSSEQFF.

The V gene is TRBV19, the J gene TRBJ2-1; D possibly corresponds to TRBD1 (6 bases). This CDR3 region has 12 residues. V was cut by 5 bases and J by 15 bases, with 17 bases left in between. The germline CDR1 and CDR2 sequences are LNHDA and SQIVND (reference sequence). The CDR3 sequence is CASSPQGGKGFF. The CDR3 DNA follows: TGTGCCAGTAGTCCCCAAGGGGGAAAGGGGTTCTTC.

This clone was observed a single time. The chain carries TRBV23-1 and TRBJ2-3; 9 bases map to TRBD2. TRBV23-1 is labeled an ORF, and its function is uncertain. This CDR3 is 18 amino acids long. The V gene end was trimmed by 6 bases and the J gene end by 0 bases; junction bases not matched to a gene: 13. The CDR3 spells CASRGVAGVPTSTDTQYF. The DNA for the CDR3 is TGCGCCAGCAGAGGGGTAGCGGGAGTCCCAACTAGCACAGATACGCAGTATTTT.

The CDR3 spells CASSLQGTSPEAFF. In DNA form, the CDR3 reads TGTGCCAGCAGCTTGCAGGGAACCTCCCCTGAAGCTTTCTTT. The chain uses TRBV5-6 and TRBJ1-1; D is possibly TRBD1 (5 bases). Germline V lookup: CDR1 SGHDT, CDR2 YYEEEE. The CDR3 consists of 14 residues. V was cut by 1 base and J by 6 bases, with 13 bases left in between.

The rearrangement links TRBV30 to TRBJ1-1; the match to TRBD1 covers 11 bases. The CDR3 is made up of 14 amino acids. J was trimmed by 5 bases and V by 5 bases; bases with no gene match: 7. Looked up from germline, CDR1 is GTSNPN and CDR2 is SVGIG (reference sequence). CDR3 sequence: CAWYRGTGGTEAFF. The CDR3 bases are TGTGCCTGGTACCGTGGGACAGGGGGGACTGAAGCTTTCTTT.

CDR3 sequence reads: CASRETANYGYTF. CDR3 coding DNA: TGTGCCAGCAGGGAGACAGCTAACTATGGCTACACCTTC. The chain couples TRBV2 to TRBJ1-2; weak D call: TRBD1 (5 bases). The CDR3 has 13 residues. V was cut by 6 bases and J by 0 bases, with 8 bases left in between. Germline V lookup: CDR1 SNHLY, CDR2 FYNNEI.

The rearrangement links TRBV18 to TRBJ2-1; 9 nucleotides line up with TRBD1. Unmatched junction bases numbered 8, after V lost 7 bases and J lost 4 bases. Germline V gives CDR1 KGHSH, CDR2 LQKENI. The CDR3 runs 15 residues. CDR3 amino acids: CASFRTGGSYNEQFF. CDR3 coding DNA: TGTGCCAGCTTCCGAACAGGGGGCTCTTACAATGAGCAGTTCTTC.

The V and J genes are TRBV19 and TRBJ2-2; weak D call: TRBD1 (6 bases). V lost 1 base, J lost 5 bases, and 11 bases lay in between. In germline, CDR1 is LNHDA, CDR2 SQIVND (reference sequence). The CDR3 extends over 15 amino acids. Written as DNA, the CDR3 is TGTGCCAGTAGTATAGTAACAGGGTGGACCGGGGAGCTGTTTTTT. Residues: CASSIVTGWTGELFF.

The chain employs TRBV9 and TRBJ2-7; a weak D match, TRBD1 (5 bases). V was cut by 0 bases and J by 5 bases, with 12 bases left in between. Germline V lookup: CDR1 SGDLS, CDR2 YYNGEE. This CDR3 region has 14 residues. The CDR3 DNA follows: TGTGCCAGCAGCGTAGGGGGCAGCTACCACGAGCAGTACTTC. It is translated as CASSVGGSYHEQYF. Together with reference TRBV9 and TRBJ2-7, the CDR3 gives the full variable domain: DSGVTQTPKHLITATGQRVTLRCSPRSGDLSVYWYQQSLDQGLQFLIQYYNGEERAKGNILERFSAQQFPDLHSELNLSSLELGDSALYFCASSVGGSYHEQYFGPGTRLTVT.

V and J are TRBV12-5 and TRBJ2-3, with TRBD2 identical over 7 bases. The CDR3 extends over 19 amino acids. The germline CDR1 and CDR2 sequences are LGHNT and FRNRAP. V lost 1 base and J lost 1; bases outside the gene matches: 14. CDR3: CASGLGLANTFLGTDTQYF. Here the CDR3 DNA reads TGTGCTAGTGGTTTGGGACTAGCAAACACGTTTTTGGGCACAGATACGCAGTATTTT. Together with reference TRBV12-5 and TRBJ2-3, the CDR3 gives the full variable domain: DARVTQTPRHKVTEMGQEVTMRCQPILGHNTVFWYRQTMMQGLELLAYFRNRAPLDDSGMPKDRFSAEMPDATLATLKIQPSEPRDSAVYFCASGLGLANTFLGTDTQYFGPGTRLTVL.

V gene TRBV5-1 combines with J gene TRBJ1-3; TRBD1 is a possible D gene (5 bases). V dropped 7 bases and J dropped 3 bases, with 14 bases sitting between them. The CDR3 covers 14 residues. Germline assignment: CDR1 SGHRS and CDR2 YFSETQ. For the CDR3, the DNA is TGCGCCAGCGCCGGCGGGGGAGGTGGAAACACCATATATTTT. This gives the protein CASAGGGGGNTIYF.

This clone came up once. J is TRBJ1-1 and V is TRBV7-9; TRBD1 matches at 8 bases. The CDR3 is 15 residues long. V shed 3 bases, J shed 4 bases, and the junction held 7 bases outside the gene matches. The V gene's germline CDR1 is SEHNR and CDR2 FQNEAQ (reference sequence). The CDR3 nucleotides read TGTGCCAGCAGCTTTGTCAGGGGGCTTGGCACTGAAGCTTTCTTT. Protein sequence: CASSFVRGLGTEAFF.

V usage is TRBV19 and J usage is TRBJ1-4, with 7 bases that match TRBD1. J was trimmed by 4 bases and V by 7 bases; bases with no gene match: 3. Germline V gene data show CDR1 as LNHDA and CDR2 as SQIVND (reference sequence). This CDR3 comprises 13 residues. CDR3 loop: CASKTGNNEKLFF. The DNA for the CDR3 is TGTGCCAGTAAGACAGGGAATAATGAAAAACTGTTTTTT.

The chain links TRBV19 to TRBJ1-4, with 7 bases fitting TRBD1. The V segment lost 7 bases and the J segment 0 bases; nucleotides outside the gene matches: 14. The CDR3 extends over 18 amino acids. Germline CDR1 is LNHDA and CDR2 is SQIVND (reference sequence). Here the CDR3 reads CASNGQDGIRATNEKLFF. Here the CDR3 DNA reads TGTGCCAGTAACGGACAGGACGGAATCAGGGCAACTAATGAAAAACTGTTTTTT.